This section outlines one TCR beta chain sequence together with its context. The repertoire was sequenced with immunoSEQ multiplex PCR; TCRdb's copy has only in-frame clones and lacks some. Of hundreds of thousands of clones listed, 83% are singletons. The germline V gene encodes CDR1 LNHDA and CDR2 SQIVND (reference sequence). Unmatched junction bases numbered 15, after V lost 3 bases and J lost 4 bases. The CDR3 covers 18 residues. The sample is drawn from a study of blood T cell repertoires in COVID-19. The chain is built from TRBV19 and TRBJ1-2, with 9 bases matching TRBD1. The receptor comes from a woman aged 50 to 65 who had been exposed to COVID-19. The source material was PBMCs or T cells enriched from blood (not recorded which). CDR3 in amino acids: CASSINHDRGSILYGYTF. CDR3 DNA sequence: TGTGCCAGTAGTATTAACCATGACAGGGGGTCGATCCTCTATGGCTACACCTTC.